A selection of T cell receptor beta chains follows, all from one sample in a study of shared clonotypes between healthy human individuals. Repertoires were generated with immunoSEQ multiplex PCR, while TCRdb's copy carries only in-frame clones and drops some. The sample has 2 million to 3 million clones; 80% to 95% are singletons. The source material was naive CD4+ T cells from PBMCs. These receptors were collected from a man between 18 and 35 years old in good health. Some clones in this sample may be carry-over from other donors' samples. The conserved cysteine and the conserved F or W are not part of the CDR3 here. The order of the fields is V gene, J gene, clone size, CDR3 protein. Some rows have no size entry. The others give once, few or many, or a class for an expanded clone.

v_gene: TRBV5-4; j_gene: TRBJ2-3; abundance: NA; CDR3aa: ASSLSSDTQY
v_gene: TRBV7-2; j_gene: TRBJ2-7; abundance: NA; CDR3aa: ASSLKDRMGRPYEQY
v_gene: TRBV6-5; j_gene: TRBJ2-7; abundance: NA; CDR3aa: ASSLGGNYEQY
v_gene: TRBV5-1; j_gene: TRBJ2-3; abundance: once; CDR3aa: ASGPRATFPDTQY
v_gene: TRBV5-4; j_gene: TRBJ1-2; abundance: NA; CDR3aa: ASSFSRGSYGYT
v_gene: TRBV5-4; j_gene: TRBJ2-7; abundance: NA; CDR3aa: ASSLVAGQSYEQY
v_gene: TRBV18; j_gene: TRBJ2-1; abundance: NA; CDR3aa: ASSGQSKNEQF
v_gene: TRBV19; j_gene: TRBJ1-4; abundance: few; CDR3aa: ASGGTHGGGKLF
v_gene: TRBV28; j_gene: TRBJ2-3; abundance: NA; CDR3aa: ASSEKQGRADTQY
v_gene: TRBV9; j_gene: TRBJ2-2; abundance: NA; CDR3aa: ASSVDGTGRAGELF
v_gene: TRBV28; j_gene: TRBJ1-5; abundance: NA; CDR3aa: ASSLFREGQPQH
v_gene: TRBV10-3; j_gene: TRBJ2-7; abundance: NA; CDR3aa: AIRETGQYEQY
v_gene: TRBV30; j_gene: TRBJ2-5; abundance: NA; CDR3aa: AWSQNRGETQY
v_gene: TRBV6-1; j_gene: TRBJ1-4; abundance: few; CDR3aa: ASTTDRDLGKLF
v_gene: TRBV7-9; j_gene: TRBJ2-1; abundance: NA; CDR3aa: ASSAQWEYDNEQF
v_gene: TRBV5-1; j_gene: TRBJ2-5; abundance: NA; CDR3aa: ASSQVGAGRGTETQY
v_gene: TRBV5-4; j_gene: TRBJ2-2; abundance: NA; CDR3aa: ASTVGGVTGELF